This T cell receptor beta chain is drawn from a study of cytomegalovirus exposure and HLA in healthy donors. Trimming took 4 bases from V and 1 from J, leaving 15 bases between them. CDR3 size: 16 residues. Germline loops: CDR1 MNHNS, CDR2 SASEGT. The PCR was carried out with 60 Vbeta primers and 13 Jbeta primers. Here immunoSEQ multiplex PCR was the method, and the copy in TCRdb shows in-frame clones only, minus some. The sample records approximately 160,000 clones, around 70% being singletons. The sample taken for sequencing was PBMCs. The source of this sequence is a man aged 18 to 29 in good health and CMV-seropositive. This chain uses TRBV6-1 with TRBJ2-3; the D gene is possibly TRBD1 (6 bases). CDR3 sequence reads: CASSVTSRGGTDTQYF. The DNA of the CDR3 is TGTGCCAGCAGTGTTACATCCAGGGGTGGCACAGATACGCAGTATTTT.